This TCR beta chain originates from a study of T-cell reconstitution after alpha-beta-depleted transplantation in children. The TCRbeta library was prepared with unique molecular identifiers. From the PCR reads, TCRdb called clonotypes with MiXCR, one entry per CDR3 protein. The sample carries 55,000 to 90,000 distinct CDR3 sequences, 4.9% recorded once. The CDR3 has 14 amino acids. Germline values: CDR1 SEHNR, CDR2 FQNEAQ (reference sequence). V was shortened by 3 bases and J by 4 bases, with 11 bases between the two germline ends. There are many counts of this clonotype. The chain recombines TRBV7-9 with TRBJ2-3, with D possibly called TRBD1 or TRBD2 (6 bases each). The starting material was PBMCs, mostly from graft donor cells, obtained 180 days after TCRalphabeta/CD19-depleted stem cell transplant. The receptor comes from a boy younger than two who had a stem cell transplant for acute myeloid leukemia, so the T cells may come from the graft donor. The chain's CDR3 is CASSFGGPADTQYF. CDR3 DNA: TGTGCCAGCAGCTTTGGGGGGCCAGCAGATACGCAGTATTTT.